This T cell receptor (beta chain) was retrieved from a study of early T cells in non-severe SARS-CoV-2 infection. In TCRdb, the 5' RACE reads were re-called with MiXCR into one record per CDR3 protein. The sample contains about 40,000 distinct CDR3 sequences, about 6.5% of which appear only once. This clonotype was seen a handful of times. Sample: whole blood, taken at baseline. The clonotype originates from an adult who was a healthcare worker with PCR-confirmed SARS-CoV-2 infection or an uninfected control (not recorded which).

CDR3 in DNA: TGTGCCAGCAGTTCCGGGGCAGCACAGTACTCCTACAATGAGCAGTTCTTC. It specifies CASSSGAAQYSYNEQFF. This rearrangement joins TRBV6-5 to TRBJ2-1; either TRBD1 or TRBD2 may supply D (5 bases each). The CDR3 contains 17 residues. Germline lookup yields CDR1 MNHEY and CDR2 SVGAGI. Trimming pared 4 bases from V and 0 bases from J, leaving 16 bases between.